The sequence of this T cell receptor beta chain was determined in a study of cytomegalovirus exposure and HLA in healthy donors. Overall study results and limits: HLA restriction was apparent for most CMV-associated TCR beta chains in a later analysis. A later analysis found common viral pathogens apparently linked to several of the most significant clusters.

The PCR had 60 Vbeta and 13 Jbeta primers. Some clones are missing from TCRdb's copy, which holds only in-frame ones; the method was immunoSEQ multiplex PCR. Of roughly 190,000 clones in the sample, 70% to 80% are singletons; the top ten hold approximately 2%. V dropped 7 bases and J dropped 1; count of bases not matched to a gene: 7. This CDR3 region has 15 residues. Germline lookup yields CDR1 LNHDA and CDR2 SQIVND (reference sequence). As for this clone: Its target is unknown.

The source material was PBMCs. The rearrangement links TRBV19 to TRBJ1-5, with 7 bases fitting TRBD1. This clonotype was obtained from a woman in her twenties or thirties in good health and CMV-seropositive. CDR3 in amino acids: CASKDDRVSNQPQHF. The CDR3 nucleotides are TGTGCCAGTAAAGATGACAGGGTCAGCAATCAGCCCCAGCATTTT.